The next 32 T cell receptor beta chains were all read from a single sample in a study of spatial heterogeneity in lung cancer. The antigens of these receptors remain unknown. Time point specified: sample taken at primary tumor resection. General study results and limits: For expanded intratumoral alpha and beta TCRs, counts tracked tumor mutation counts.

TCRdb fed the 5' RACE reads into MiXCR, producing one record per CDR3 protein. The sample includes 10,000 to 15,000 distinct CDR3 sequences, about 6.8% of them seen just once. The sample here was lung tumor tissue, taken at surgery. All receptors derive from a female donor with early-stage non-small cell lung cancer.

The chain employs TRBV5-6 and TRBJ2-5, with 8 positions matching TRBD1. This CDR3 has 13 amino acids. In germline, CDR1 is SGHDT, CDR2 YYEEEE. Germline trimming cut 7 bases from V and 3 bases from J; bases unmatched to any gene: 5. CDR3 sequence reads: CASFGQGKETQYF. The DNA of the CDR3 is TGTGCCAGCTTCGGACAGGGTAAAGAGACCCAGTACTTC.

By frequency in the sample, this clonotype is medium-sized (0.01 to 0.1%). This rearrangement joins TRBV19 to TRBJ2-1, with 8 bases matching TRBD2. The V segment lost 2 bases and the J segment 4 bases; nucleotides outside the gene matches: 10. Per germline, CDR1 LNHDA and CDR2 SQIVND (reference sequence). The CDR3 loop spans 17 amino acids. CDR3 nucleotides: TGTGCCAGTAGTATATACCCACTAGTAGCGGGATACAATGAGCAGTTCTTC. Translation: CASSIYPLVAGYNEQFF.

By proportion, this clonotype is medium-sized. V usage is TRBV10-2 and J usage is TRBJ1-5, with D uncertain. The CDR3 has 15 residues. The germline V and J ends were trimmed by 3 bases and 2 bases, with 11 bases remaining between them. Per germline, CDR1 WSHSY and CDR2 SAAADI. The CDR3 coding sequence is TGCGCCAGCAGTGAATGGGGATTGGGCAATCAGCCCCAGCATTTT. Translating gives CASSEWGLGNQPQHF.

The chain recombines TRBV29-1 with TRBJ2-3, with 7 positions matching TRBD1. There are 13 residues in the CDR3. Germline V gene data show CDR1 as SQVTM and CDR2 as ANQGSEA. The V gene end was trimmed by 6 bases and the J gene end by 10 bases; junction bases not matched to a gene: 13. CDR3 DNA sequence: TGCAGCGTAACGACAGGGTTATTAGGGGCGCAGTATTTT. Protein sequence: CSVTTGLLGAQYF.

The sample holds many counts of this clonotype. The chain is built from TRBV7-8 and TRBJ2-1; 12 bases map to TRBD2. The CDR3 has 21 amino acids. J gave up 5 bases and V 6 bases, and 23 bases lay outside the gene matches. Germline V gene lookup returns CDR1 SGHVS and CDR2 FQNEAQ. The CDR3 region has the DNA TGTGCCAGCAGTAAGAGCCTCCCTAGTTCCTTTCTAGCGGGAGGGCACAATGAGCAGTTCTTC. Encoded protein: CASSKSLPSSFLAGGHNEQFF.

Many counts were recorded for this clonotype. The CDR3 sequence is CASSQTLAGGGELFF. Written as DNA, the CDR3 is TGCGCCAGCAGCCAAACTCTAGCGGGAGGAGGGGAGCTGTTTTTT. The chain combines TRBV4-3 with TRBJ2-2; 11 nucleotides align to TRBD2. This CDR3 has 15 amino acids. After removal of 2 bases from V and 8 bases from J, the junction contained 4 bases not matched to a gene. Looked up from germline, CDR1 is LGHNA and CDR2 is YSLEER.

By sample share, this clonotype is medium-sized. V and J are TRBV28 and TRBJ1-4; TRBD1 might be the D (6 bases). The germline CDR1 and CDR2 sequences are MDHEN and SYDVKM. This CDR3 contains 13 residues. V dropped 5 bases and J dropped 8 bases, with 12 bases sitting between them. The CDR3 is CASSLRDNEKLFF. The DNA for the CDR3 is TGTGCCAGCAGTCTCCGGGACAACGAAAAACTGTTTTTT.

This clonotype was detected ten times or more. The chain couples TRBV29-1 to TRBJ2-3; a weak D match, TRBD2 (5 bases). V was pared by 3 bases and J by 5 bases, with 9 bases between. This CDR3 is 12 amino acids long. In germline, CDR1 is SQVTM, CDR2 ANQGSEA. CDR3 residues: CSVDYGLDTQYF. The CDR3 DNA reads TGCAGCGTTGACTACGGACTAGATACGCAGTATTTT.

This clonotype occurred many times. The rearrangement joins TRBV5-1 to TRBJ1-1, with a weak D call TRBD1 (6 bases). The CDR3 extends over 15 amino acids. Germline V gives CDR1 SGHRS, CDR2 YFSETQ. Trimming shortened V by 2 bases and J by 0 bases, and 11 bases separated the two germline ends. CDR3 sequence: CASSFSAGVNTEAFF. DNA of the CDR3: TGCGCCAGCAGCTTCTCGGCAGGGGTGAACACTGAAGCTTTCTTT.

The table lists this clonotype with many counts. The chain is built from TRBV7-2 and TRBJ2-7, with TRBD1 matching 8 bases. From germline, CDR1 is SGHTA and CDR2 FQGNSA. This CDR3 has 14 residues. V shed 5 bases, J shed 5 bases, and the junction held 8 bases outside the gene matches. The DNA for the CDR3 is TGTGCCAGCAGCACCGGACAGGGTCGCGACGAGCAGTACTTC. As protein: CASSTGQGRDEQYF.

As concerns this clonotype: A much bigger clone sits one base away, suggesting this may be a read error. This sequence joins TRBV7-2 and TRBJ2-1; possibly TRBD1 or TRBD2 for D (5 bases each). The CDR3 consists of 17 residues. Germline V gives CDR1 SGHTA, CDR2 FQGNSA. The CDR3 region is CASSLVSMGVRNNEKFF. The CDR3 bases are TGTGCCAGCAGCTTAGTCTCTATGGGGGTTAGAAACAATGAGAAGTTCTTC.

This clonotype is labeled medium-sized. V is TRBV15 and J is TRBJ2-1; perhaps TRBD1 as D (6 bases). CDR3 size: 13 residues. Trimming left V 0 bases short and J 9 bases short, with 9 bases between. Germline loops: CDR1 LNHNV, CDR2 YYDKDF (reference sequence). This CDR3 reads CATSREIRGEQFF. CDR3 nucleotide sequence: TGTGCCACCAGCAGAGAGATCAGGGGTGAGCAGTTCTTC.

This clonotype was counted many times. The rearrangement links TRBV7-2 to TRBJ2-2, with TRBD2 identical over 7 bases. The CDR3 totals 15 residues. V trimming: 0 bases; J trimming: 6 bases; junction bases outside the gene matches: 4. The germline gives CDR1 SGHTA, CDR2 FQGNSA. The CDR3 sequence is CASSLAGGVSGELFF. In DNA, the CDR3 is TGTGCCAGCAGCTTAGCGGGAGGGGTCTCCGGGGAGCTGTTTTTT. Looking up the rest from reference TRBV7-2 and TRBJ2-2 gives the full variable domain: GAGVSQSPSNKVTEKGKDVELRCDPISGHTALYWYRQSLGQGLEFLIYFQGNSAPDKSGLPSDRFSAERTGGSVSTLTIQRTQQEDSAVYLCASSLAGGVSGELFFGEGSRLTVL.

This clonotype has ten or more counts. Just one base apart from a much larger clone, this may be a read error. The V and J genes are TRBV28 and TRBJ1-1; D unresolved. This CDR3 region has 11 residues. Germline CDR1 and CDR2: MDHEN and SYDVKM. Trimming stripped 6 bases from V and 1 base from J, with 3 bases between. The DNA for the CDR3 is TGTGCCAGCAGGGAGAACACTGAAGCTTTCTTT. Its protein product is CASRENTEAFF.

This clonotype came up once. The J gene is TRBJ2-7, the V gene TRBV5-1; D unresolved. V dropped 3 bases and J dropped 0 bases, with 10 bases sitting between them. The CDR3 covers 14 residues. Germline CDR1 SGHRS, CDR2 YFSETQ. The CDR3 region has the DNA TGCGCCAGCAGCTGGGCCCCGAGCTCCTACGAGCAGTACTTC. Translated, it gives CASSWAPSSYEQYF.

The V and J genes are TRBV14 and TRBJ2-2, with 8 positions matching TRBD2. J was trimmed by 7 bases and V by 2 bases; bases with no gene match: 6. Germline lookup yields CDR1 SGHDN and CDR2 FVKESK. The CDR3 loop spans 15 amino acids. The CDR3, as DNA: TGTGCCAGCAGCCAAAATAGCGGGATTGTCGGGGAGCTGTTTTTT. Translation gives CASSQNSGIVGELFF.

This clonotype appeared a few times. The chain joins TRBV11-2 to TRBJ1-3; a weak D match, TRBD1 (5 bases). The CDR3 has 20 amino acids. Deletions cut 4 bases from V and 0 bases from J, with 25 bases between. Germline CDR1 is SGHAT and CDR2 is FQNNGV. The CDR3 bases are TGTGCCAGCAGCTCTAACCCACTCGGGGGGTCCTCCTCCTCTGGAAACACCATATATTTT. It is translated as CASSSNPLGGSSSSGNTIYF.

V gene TRBV28 combines with J gene TRBJ1-1; possible D gene TRBD1, 5 bases. Germline CDR1 MDHEN, CDR2 SYDVKM. This CDR3 contains 13 residues. Deletions cut 7 bases from V and 4 bases from J, with 13 bases between. CDR3 loop: CASIGHPSTEAFF. In nucleotides, the CDR3 is TGTGCCAGCATTGGACACCCGAGCACTGAAGCTTTCTTT.

This clonotype is medium-sized. The J gene is TRBJ2-6, the V gene TRBV7-9, with TRBD1 as a possible D gene (6 bases). Germline V gene data show CDR1 as SEHNR and CDR2 as FQNEAQ (reference sequence). This CDR3 comprises 15 residues. V was pared by 3 bases and J by 4 bases, with 10 bases between. This CDR3 is CASSFGQSGANVLTF. In DNA, the CDR3 is TGTGCCAGCAGCTTTGGACAGTCCGGGGCCAACGTCCTGACTTTC.

The table lists this clonotype with many counts. V gene TRBV7-9 combines with J gene TRBJ1-5; unclear D gene. V was shortened by 2 bases and J by 5 bases, with 16 bases between the two germline ends. The CDR3 is made up of 16 amino acids. Germline V gene data show CDR1 as SEHNR and CDR2 as FQNEAQ (reference sequence). The chain's CDR3 is CASSLRRTEAYQPQHF. The CDR3 region has the DNA TGTGCCAGCAGCTTAAGGCGGACTGAAGCCTATCAGCCCCAGCATTTT.

There are many counts of this clonotype. V usage is TRBV28 and J usage is TRBJ1-5; D ambiguous. From germline, CDR1 is MDHEN and CDR2 SYDVKM. Trimming removed 6 bases at V and 4 bases at J, with 13 bases between. The CDR3 has 14 amino acids. The CDR3 is CASRPAGYNQPQHF. CDR3 DNA: TGTGCCAGCAGGCCGGCGGGGTATAATCAGCCCCAGCATTTT.

The CDR3 reads CASSFPRPGPTSSYEQYF. CDR3 coding DNA: TGTGCCAGCAGTTTCCCCCGACCGGGACCCACGAGCTCCTACGAGCAGTACTTC. This rearrangement joins TRBV12-3 or TRBV12-4 to TRBJ2-7; TRBD1 or TRBD2 may be the D gene (5 bases each). V dropped 3 bases and J dropped 0 bases, with 21 bases sitting between them. The CDR3 spans 18 residues.

Within the sample, this clonotype is medium-sized. The chain employs TRBV7-9 and TRBJ2-7; the match to TRBD1 covers 12 bases. J gave up 6 bases and V 5 bases, and 5 bases lay outside the gene matches. CDR1 and CDR2 (germline): SEHNR, FQNEAQ (reference sequence). The CDR3 extends over 14 amino acids. The CDR3 DNA reads TGTGCCAGCAGCGCTGGGACAGGGGGCGTCGAGCAGTACTTC. The encoded protein is CASSAGTGGVEQYF.

This clonotype was detected many times. V gene TRBV30 combines with J gene TRBJ1-1, with D unresolved. Between the trimmed V and J ends, which lost 1 base and 0 bases, there was a span of 6 bases. The CDR3 is made up of 13 amino acids. CDR1 is GTSNPN, CDR2 SVGIG, per germline (reference sequence). CDR3 in DNA: TGTGCCTGGAGTGAACACATGAACACTGAAGCTTTCTTT. It translates to CAWSEHMNTEAFF.

In its sample, this clonotype ranks as medium-sized. The rearrangement links TRBV11-2 to TRBJ1-2, with D perhaps matching TRBD1 (6 bases). CDR1 is SGHAT, CDR2 FQNNGV, per germline. Trimming took off 4 bases at V and 4 bases at J, with 13 bases between the two ends. The CDR3 covers 14 residues. The CDR3 reads CASSSTGALYGYTF. DNA for the CDR3: TGTGCCAGCAGCTCGACGGGGGCCCTCTATGGCTACACCTTC.

By sample fraction, this clonotype is medium-sized. The chain uses TRBV29-1 and TRBJ2-2; TRBD1 might be the D (5 bases). Germline V gives CDR1 SQVTM, CDR2 ANQGSEA. V lost 7 bases and J 5 bases, leaving 23 bases between the germline ends. The CDR3 is 16 amino acids. Here the CDR3 reads CSALQGHGGVTGELFF. The CDR3 DNA reads TGCAGCGCCCTGCAAGGACACGGTGGGGTGACCGGGGAGCTGTTTTTT.

This clonotype was seen ten or more times. This chain uses TRBV5-1 with TRBJ2-1; 10 nucleotides line up with TRBD2. After removal of 3 bases from V and 9 bases from J, the junction contained 12 bases not matched to a gene. The CDR3 length is 16 residues. Germline loops: CDR1 SGHRS, CDR2 YFSETQ. The CDR3 DNA sequence: TGCGCCAGCAGCTCGTCAGCGGGAGGGCCCAGAGTTGAGCAGTTCTTC. Translated, it gives CASSSSAGGPRVEQFF.

This clonotype was counted many times. This chain connects TRBV7-2 to TRBJ1-1; D unresolved. Germline V gene data show CDR1 as SGHTA and CDR2 as FQGNSA. The ends were cut back, 3 bases at V and 0 bases at J, with 14 bases in the middle. The CDR3 is made up of 16 amino acids. DNA of the CDR3: TGTGCCAGCAGCTTGAAGGCGTTTACTATGAACACTGAAGCTTTCTTT. It translates to CASSLKAFTMNTEAFF.

This clonotype is medium-sized (0.01 to 0.1%) in the sample. The rearrangement uses TRBV6-2 or TRBV6-3 and TRBJ1-5; D not resolved. Deletions cut 3 bases from V and 5 bases from J, with 11 bases between. The CDR3 runs 14 residues. Germline CDR1 MNHEY, CDR2 SVGEGT. This CDR3 reads CASSYDGGYQPQHF. DNA for the CDR3: TGTGCCAGCAGTTATGACGGAGGTTATCAGCCCCAGCATTTT.

This clonotype has at least ten counts. The rearrangement uses TRBV29-1 and TRBJ1-4, with 7 nucleotides matching TRBD1. With 2 bases clipped from V and 8 bases from J, the junction kept 8 bases outside the gene matches. The CDR3 contains 14 residues. CDR1 is SQVTM, CDR2 ANQGSEA, per germline. CDR3 sequence reads: CSVELGGEGEKLFF. The DNA of the CDR3 is TGCAGCGTTGAATTAGGGGGCGAGGGAGAAAAACTGTTTTTT.

This clonotype was seen more than once but under ten times. One end of the junction does not line up with germline, which may come from a read error. The chain carries TRBV27 and TRBJ2-2; 9 bases are shared with TRBD2. The CDR3 spans 13 residues. Germline-derived CDR1 and CDR2 are MNHEY and SMNVEV (reference sequence). The CDR3 nucleotides are TGTGCCAGCAGTTTCCAGGGACTAGCAGGGCTGCTTTTT. Residues: CASSFQGLAGLLF.

Within the sample, this clonotype is medium-sized. The rearrangement links TRBV20-1 to TRBJ2-7; 7 nucleotides line up with TRBD2. The CDR3 loop spans 13 amino acids. Germline V gene sequence: CDR1 DFQATT, CDR2 SNEGSKA (reference sequence). The J segment lost 3 bases and the V segment lost 5 bases, leaving 7 bases of the junction unmatched. The CDR3 loop is CSARREINYEQYF. CDR3 DNA: TGCAGTGCTCGGCGGGAGATAAACTACGAGCAGTACTTC.